This T cell receptor (beta chain) came from a study of T cell clonality in common variable immunodeficiency. Broader study findings: The cause of increased CVID clonality remains unclear without subpopulation sequencing. Compared with healthy controls, CVID subjects showed increased TCRbeta clonality, mostly in about a third. Fewer TCRbeta clones were shared among CVID subjects than controls.

This clone occurred many times. Antigen: not known. Sequencing was performed with immunoSEQ multiplex PCR; in TCRdb, only in-frame clones are kept and a portion is missing. The sample yields about 31,000 clones, without any singletons. Sample: peripheral blood mononuclear cells. This TCR derives from a person between 18 and 75 years old in good health.

The sequenced part of the CDR3 DNA is TGTGCCAGCTCACTTCCGGGACAGGGGCTTCTTCTCAACTATGGC. This translates into CASSLPGQGLLLNYG. The whole CDR3 is CASSLPGQGLLLNYGYTF. The rearrangement joins TRBV18 to TRBJ1-2; 10 bases fit TRBD1. The CDR3 is cut off 3 residues early in the read; its end comes from the germline J gene. This CDR3 has 18 residues. The J segment lost 2 bases and the V segment lost 4 bases, leaving 13 bases of the junction unmatched. CDR1 KGHSH and CDR2 LQKENI come from the germline V gene.